Listed below are T cell receptor beta chains from one sample, sequenced in a study of T-cell reconstitution after alpha-beta-depleted transplantation in children. TCRdb reanalysed the PCR reads using MiXCR and keeps one entry per CDR3 protein. The repertoire holds 230,000 or so distinct CDR3 sequences, about 8.8% seen once, with about 4.8% in the top ten. The starting material was PBMCs from the stem cell graft donor, obtained from the stem cell graft. The receptor set was obtained from a human donor who donated a stem cell graft to a child with SCID. Each CDR3 is given with its conserved first and last residue. A D gene is named only where the DNA matches it firmly.

v_call: TRBV6-2/TRBV6-3; d_call: NA; cdr3_aa: CASNRAGKGDSPLHF
v_call: TRBV5-1; d_call: NA; cdr3_aa: CASSLVPGASTEAFF
v_call: TRBV4-2; d_call: TRBD1; cdr3_aa: CASTRDGTDRETQYF
v_call: TRBV5-1; d_call: TRBD1; cdr3_aa: CASRAQGALDYGYTF
v_call: TRBV5-1; d_call: NA; cdr3_aa: CASSLASGAGANVLTF
v_call: TRBV15; d_call: NA; cdr3_aa: CATSRLDTEAFF
v_call: TRBV18; d_call: NA; cdr3_aa: CASSPARGGTGAFF
v_call: TRBV19; d_call: TRBD2; cdr3_aa: CASRTSGTEEQYF
v_call: TRBV6-5; d_call: TRBD2; cdr3_aa: CASSSRGLAGSPYEQYF
v_call: TRBV9; d_call: NA; cdr3_aa: CASSASATGRYTEAFF
v_call: TRBV7-9; d_call: NA; cdr3_aa: CASTRGPKGVEAFF
v_call: TRBV20-1; d_call: NA; cdr3_aa: CSANKGFYNSPLHF
v_call: TRBV18; d_call: TRBD1; cdr3_aa: CASSPDRGVTEAFF
v_call: TRBV5-1; d_call: NA; cdr3_aa: CASSPNIVGNGYTF
v_call: TRBV20-1; d_call: NA; cdr3_aa: CSARSRGRVNNSPLHF
v_call: TRBV20-1; d_call: NA; cdr3_aa: CSARTATGMNTEAFF
v_call: TRBV6-5; d_call: NA; cdr3_aa: CASSSSGGNTIYF
v_call: TRBV5-1; d_call: NA; cdr3_aa: CASSPTPGQPQHF
v_call: TRBV3-1; d_call: NA; cdr3_aa: CASSLGTDPTEAFF
v_call: TRBV5-1; d_call: TRBD2; cdr3_aa: CASSSPGLAHNEQFF
v_call: TRBV5-1; d_call: NA; cdr3_aa: CATRGIAHSNEQFF
v_call: TRBV4-2; d_call: TRBD1; cdr3_aa: CASSVRDRDYEQYF